A selection of T cell receptor beta chains follows, all from one sample in a study of CD8+ T cells in alopecia areata. Only in-frame clones appear in the TCRdb table, and some are missing; sequencing was by immunoSEQ multiplex PCR. The sample lists some 120,000 clones, roughly 50% occurring once. The specimen sequenced was NKG2D-low CD8+ T cells sorted from blood. Every receptor here comes from a human donor with alopecia areata. Each CDR3 is given with its conserved first and last residue. D genes are given only for firm matches. Size tells how often a clone was seen (once, few, many) or the class of an expanded clone, and some rows leave it out.

CDR3 protein,CDR3 DNA,V gene,clone size,D gene,J gene
CASSTTGNGVETQYF,TGTGCCAGCAGTACGACAGGGAATGGGGTAGAGACCCAGTACTTC,TRBV27,.,TRBD1,TRBJ2-5
CSVEGSGVSTDTQYF,TGCAGCGTTGAAGGGTCAGGGGTGAGCACAGATACGCAGTATTTT,TRBV29-1,.,.,TRBJ2-3
CSVEDHEQYF,TGCAGCGTTGAAGATCACGAGCAGTACTTC,TRBV29-1,few,.,TRBJ2-7
CASSLTADTQYF,TGTGCCAGCAGCTTAACGGCAGATACGCAGTATTTT,TRBV7-3,.,.,TRBJ2-3
CASTPEQTLSYNEQFF,TGTGCCAGTACCCCCGAACAGACGTTGTCCTACAATGAGCAGTTCTTC,TRBV19,few,.,TRBJ2-1
CASSLGTGNQPQHF,TGTGCCAGCAGCTTAGGGACAGGGAATCAGCCCCAGCATTTT,TRBV13,.,TRBD1,TRBJ1-5
CASSGWEGQDTQYF,TGTGCCAGCAGTGGGTGGGAGGGCCAAGATACGCAGTATTTT,TRBV27,.,TRBD2,TRBJ2-3
CAWSRVGTERDGYTF,TGTGCCTGGAGTCGGGTTGGGACAGAACGAGATGGCTACACCTTC,TRBV30,few,TRBD1,TRBJ1-2
CASSPMTDGTQYF,TGTGCCAGCAGCCCTATGACAGATGGTACGCAGTATTTT,TRBV14,.,.,TRBJ2-3
CSVGPGLATHNEQFF,TGCAGCGTTGGACCGGGACTAGCGACCCACAATGAGCAGTTCTTC,TRBV29-1,.,TRBD2,TRBJ2-1
CASSGSTDTQYF,TGTGCCAGCAGCGGCAGCACAGATACGCAGTATTTT,TRBV13,many,.,TRBJ2-3
CSATGDYEQYF,TGCAGCGCCACAGGGGACTACGAGCAGTACTTC,TRBV29-1,.,TRBD1,TRBJ2-7
CAWGPPAEQYF,TGTGCCTGGGGACCACCCGCCGAGCAGTACTTC,TRBV30,few,.,TRBJ2-7
CSVDEGETQYF,TGCAGCGTTGATGAGGGGGAGACCCAGTACTTC,TRBV29-1,few,.,TRBJ2-5
CASSREAPNEQFF,TGTGCCAGCAGCCGGGAGGCCCCCAATGAGCAGTTCTTC,TRBV5-6,.,TRBD2,TRBJ2-1
CSVEGLEGGNQETQYF,TGCAGCGTTGAAGGTCTGGAGGGGGGAAACCAAGAGACCCAGTACTTC,TRBV29-1,.,.,TRBJ2-5
CAWRGDGYGYTF,TGTGCCTGGAGGGGGGACGGCTATGGCTACACCTTC,TRBV30,.,.,TRBJ1-2
CAWSSGQEEEKLFF,TGTGCCTGGAGTTCCGGACAGGAAGAGGAAAAACTGTTTTTT,TRBV30,.,TRBD1,TRBJ1-4
CSVEGPEQETTNEKLFF,TGCAGCGTTGAAGGGCCCGAACAGGAGACAACTAATGAAAAACTGTTTTTT,TRBV29-1,.,.,TRBJ1-4
CASRQGGSYNEQFF,TGTGCCAGCCGACAGGGTGGTTCCTACAATGAGCAGTTCTTC,TRBV6-5,.,TRBD1,TRBJ2-1
CASSFGQGGYEQYF,TGTGCCAGCAGCTTCGGACAGGGTGGCTACGAGCAGTACTTC,TRBV14,.,TRBD1,TRBJ2-7
CASTAGETGYIGTQYF,TGTGCCAGCACCGCGGGGGAAACGGGCTACATCGGCACGCAGTATTTT,TRBV28,few,TRBD2,TRBJ2-3
CATENDRGHEQYF,TGCGCCACCGAGAACGACAGGGGCCACGAGCAGTACTTC,TRBV5-1,.,TRBD1,TRBJ2-7
CASSLRAGPQPQHF,TGTGCCAGCAGTTTAAGGGCAGGCCCTCAGCCCCAGCATTTT,TRBV27,.,.,TRBJ1-5
CASSLVYDHEQFF,TGTGCCAGCAGCTTAGTGTACGACCATGAGCAGTTCTTC,TRBV7-9,few,.,TRBJ2-1
CASSVASGSTGELFF,TGTGCCAGCAGCGTAGCTAGCGGGAGCACCGGGGAGCTGTTTTTT,TRBV9,.,TRBD2,TRBJ2-2
CASRFGDTYSTDTQYF,TGCGCCAGCAGATTCGGGGACACCTATAGCACAGATACGCAGTATTTT,TRBV5-1,.,.,TRBJ2-3
CSVEEPSGSYNEQFF,TGCAGCGTTGAAGAGCCTAGCGGGAGTTACAATGAGCAGTTCTTC,TRBV29-1,few,TRBD2,TRBJ2-1
CASALASSYNEQFF,TGTGCTAGTGCCTTGGCAAGCTCCTACAATGAGCAGTTCTTC,TRBV12-5,.,.,TRBJ2-1
CSVEDNHEQFF,TGCAGCGTTGAAGATAACCATGAGCAGTTCTTC,TRBV29-1,few,.,TRBJ2-1
CASSLSIGKSDEQYF,TGTGCCAGCAGTTTATCAATTGGAAAGTCGGACGAGCAGTACTTC,TRBV27,.,.,TRBJ2-7
CASSASGTQETQYF,TGTGCCAGCAGCGCTAGCGGGACCCAAGAGACCCAGTACTTC,TRBV9,.,TRBD2,TRBJ2-5